Presented here are 2 T cell receptor beta chains from one specimen sequenced in a study of T cell responses to AZD1222 COVID-19 vaccine (dated by TCRdb to about 2021). The time point label here, explained by the study, means: baseline before first vaccination. Library construction relied on the immunoSEQ multiplex PCR assay. TCRdb mirrors the immuneACCESS table, restricted to in-frame sequences. Some clones are absent from its copies; in checked studies, under half trace to an unresolved V gene, and the reason for the others is unknown. A total of 150,000 to 200,000 clones appear in this sample, approximately 90% of them only once. The top ten clonotypes cover about 1.9% of the sample. Sample: peripheral blood, taken on day 0 of AZD1222 vaccination. These receptors all stem from an adult in good health.

The chain uses TRBV3-1 (or the pseudogene TRBV3-2) and TRBJ1-2, with D uncertain. CDR3 size: 14 residues. Germline values: CDR1 LGHDT, CDR2 YNNKEL (reference sequence). The germline V and J ends were trimmed by 3 bases and 1 base, with 9 bases remaining between them. The CDR3 region is CASSQGALNYGYTF. CDR3 DNA: TGTGCCAGCAGCCAGGGAGCTCTTAACTATGGCTACACCTTC.

V is TRBV6-2 or TRBV6-3 and J is TRBJ1-1, with D hard to call. The CDR3 length is 13 residues. V was trimmed by 2 bases and J by 5 bases, leaving 9 bases between them. The germline V gene has CDR1 MNHEY and CDR2 SVGEGT. CDR3: CASSYGRGTEAFF. DNA of the CDR3: TGTGCCAGCAGTTACGGGAGAGGTACTGAAGCTTTCTTT.